The entry below describes one T cell receptor beta chain. Blood CD4+ CD25-low CD127-high conventional T cells supplied the genomic DNA template. The data were taken from a study of regulatory and conventional T cells in RAG deficiency. J lost 2 bases, V lost 7 bases, and 1 base had no gene match. The CDR3 loop spans 12 amino acids. Per the germline V gene, CDR1 is LNHDA and CDR2 is SQIVND (reference sequence). The method was immunoSEQ multiplex PCR; TCRdb's version includes in-frame clones alone and lacks a portion of them. The data contain 30,000 to 40,000 clones, 60% to 85% of them seen just once; the ten biggest clones take up around 3.4%. The same sample was also studied in work on regulatory T cells. As reported in that work: The primer mix had 52 TRBV and 13 TRBJ primers.

This clonotype was sampled from a human donor in good health. The genes are TRBV19 and TRBJ2-7; 8 nucleotides line up with TRBD1. The sample taken for sequencing was CD4+ effector T cells sorted from blood. This CDR3 is CASMDRAYEQYF. In DNA, the CDR3 is TGTGCCAGTATGGACAGGGCCTACGAGCAGTACTTC.